A single sample gave rise to the 28 T cell receptor beta chains below, sequenced in a study of blood T cell repertoires in COVID-19. The data were produced by immunoSEQ multiplex PCR, yet TCRdb's version contains in-frame clones alone and is incomplete. The table includes under 300,000 clones, about 90% detected once. The sample taken for sequencing was PBMCs or T cells enriched from blood (not recorded which). The origin of the receptors is a woman aged 55-70 years who had recovered from COVID-19.

The rearrangement links TRBV7-8 to TRBJ2-3, with D tentatively TRBD2 (6 bases). This CDR3 comprises 15 residues. V lost 1 base to trimming and J lost 0 bases, with 8 bases between them. Germline CDR1 is SGHVS and CDR2 is FQNEAQ. CDR3 sequence reads: CASSLGLASTDTQYF. As DNA, the CDR3 is TGTGCCAGCAGCTTAGGGCTAGCGAGCACAGATACGCAGTATTTT.

The rearrangement uses TRBV7-2 and TRBJ1-6, with D possibly TRBD1 on 5 matching bases. Germline V lookup: CDR1 SGHTA, CDR2 FQGNSA. Trimming stripped 1 base from V and 5 bases from J, with 9 bases between. CDR3 length: 15 residues. This CDR3 is CASSLVTVNNSPLHF. DNA of the CDR3: TGTGCCAGCAGCTTAGTGACAGTAAATAATTCACCCCTCCACTTT.

The V gene is TRBV28, the J gene TRBJ1-5, with TRBD1 as a possible D gene (6 bases). Germline V gene sequence: CDR1 MDHEN, CDR2 SYDVKM. The V end was cut by 2 bases, the J end by 0 bases, with 14 bases between. CDR3 length equals 17 residues. CDR3 sequence reads: CASSLSPGQTSNQPQHF. In DNA form, the CDR3 reads TGTGCCAGCAGTTTAAGTCCAGGACAGACTAGCAATCAGCCCCAGCATTTT.

This clone was seen a single time. The V gene is TRBV3-1 (or the pseudogene TRBV3-2), the J gene TRBJ1-2, with D possibly being TRBD1 (6 bases). The CDR3 has 13 amino acids. The germline V and J ends were trimmed by 6 bases and 6 bases, with 14 bases remaining between them. The germline V gene encodes CDR1 LGHDT and CDR2 YNNKEL (reference sequence). This chain's CDR3 is CASSRQALDGYTF. CDR3 coding DNA: TGTGCCAGCAGTCGACAGGCTCTGGATGGCTACACCTTC.

This clone was recorded once. The gene calls are TRBV3-1 (or the pseudogene TRBV3-2) and TRBJ2-7; no definite D call. The CDR3 extends over 12 amino acids. Germline V gene sequence: CDR1 LGHDT, CDR2 YNNKEL (reference sequence). V was pared by 1 base and J by 7 bases, with 8 bases between. The CDR3 DNA sequence: TGTGCCAGCAGCCAAGGCGAGGTGGAGCAGTACTTC. It codes for CASSQGEVEQYF.

The chain combines TRBV29-1 with TRBJ2-3; no reliable D call. CDR1 is SQVTM, CDR2 ANQGSEA, per germline. Trimming took off 4 bases at V and 0 bases at J, with 8 bases between the two ends. The length of the CDR3 is 13 residues. CDR3 bases: TGCAGCGTTGCCGCAGTGAGCACAGATACGCAGTATTTT. It specifies CSVAAVSTDTQYF.

This clone appeared a single time. The chain combines TRBV3-1 (or the pseudogene TRBV3-2) with TRBJ2-3, with TRBD2 matching 12 bases. Germline values: CDR1 LGHDT, CDR2 YNNKEL (reference sequence). The trim removed 0 bases at V and 0 bases at J, leaving 7 bases unmatched. The CDR3 has 19 residues. The CDR3 spells CASSQDYPSGGASTDTQYF. In DNA form, the CDR3 reads TGTGCCAGCAGCCAAGATTATCCTAGCGGGGGGGCGAGCACAGATACGCAGTATTTT.

V and J are TRBV13 and TRBJ2-1; TRBD1 agrees at 7 bases. Trimming removed 3 bases from V and 5 bases from J; junction bases left unmatched: 4. The CDR3 has 14 residues. The germline V gene encodes CDR1 PRHDT and CDR2 FYEKMQ (reference sequence). The CDR3 region has the DNA TGTGCCAGCAGCTTTACAGGGGTCCACAATGAGCAGTTCTTC. The encoded protein is CASSFTGVHNEQFF.

The V and J genes are TRBV5-1 and TRBJ1-3, with D possibly being TRBD1 (5 bases). Germline loops: CDR1 SGHRS, CDR2 YFSETQ. The CDR3 is 15 amino acids. V lost 0 bases and J 1 base, leaving 8 bases between the germline ends. CDR3 in amino acids: CASSLAGGSGNTIYF. The CDR3 coding sequence is TGCGCCAGCAGCTTGGCCGGGGGTTCTGGAAACACCATATATTTT. The entire variable domain, with the rest obtained from reference TRBV5-1 and TRBJ1-3, is as follows: KAGVTQTPRYLIKTRGQQVTLSCSPISGHRSVSWYQQTPGQGLQFLFEYFSETQRNKGNFPGRFSGRQFSNSRSEMNVSTLELGDSALYLCASSLAGGSGNTIYFGEGSWLTVV.

V is TRBV6-1 and J is TRBJ1-5; D remains unclear. The germline V gene has CDR1 MNHNS and CDR2 SASEGT. The CDR3 loop spans 14 amino acids. V was trimmed by 2 bases and J by 4 bases, leaving 9 bases between them. The CDR3 coding sequence is TGTGCCAGCAGTGAATTGGGAGTTAATCAGCCCCAGCATTTT. As protein: CASSELGVNQPQHF.

The chain recombines TRBV19 with TRBJ1-1; D gene ambiguous. The germline gives CDR1 LNHDA, CDR2 SQIVND (reference sequence). The ends were cut back, 3 bases at V and 0 bases at J, with 14 bases in the middle. This CDR3 has 16 amino acids. This CDR3 is CASSILGGYMNTEAFF. CDR3 DNA sequence: TGTGCCAGTAGTATCCTCGGAGGTTACATGAACACTGAAGCTTTCTTT.

The chain uses TRBV7-3 and TRBJ1-1; D gene ambiguous. Germline V lookup: CDR1 SGHTA, CDR2 FQGTGA. This CDR3 is 11 amino acids long. Trimming shortened V by 5 bases and J by 10 bases, and 11 bases separated the two germline ends. DNA of the CDR3: TGTGCCAGCAGCAACCGCATGAGAGCTTTCTTT. It codes for CASSNRMRAFF. Full variable domain (remainder filled in from reference TRBV7-3 and TRBJ1-1): GAGVSQTPSNKVTEKGKYVELRCDPISGHTALYWYRQSLGQGPEFLIYFQGTGAADDSGLPNDRFFAVRPEGSVSTLKIQRTERGDSAVYLCASSNRMRAFFGQGTRLTVV.

This clone was recorded a few times. Here the CDR3 DNA reads TGTGCCAGCCCGGGCCCCCAAGGTAGCGGGAGGTCCAACGTCTCCTACAATGAGCAGTTCTTC. It translates to CASPGPQGSGRSNVSYNEQFF. The J gene is TRBJ2-1, the V gene TRBV21-1; the table's TRBD2 call for D was not verified on the DNA. TRBV21-1 corresponds to a pseudogene. The CDR3 consists of 21 residues.

Details on this clone: Other DNA sequences in this sample translate to the same CDR3. The chain couples TRBV5-1 to TRBJ2-6; D gene unclear. V was pared by 0 bases and J by 0 bases, with 7 bases between. The CDR3 spans 16 residues. CDR1 SGHRS and CDR2 YFSETQ come from the germline V gene. The CDR3 DNA follows: TGCGCCAGCAGCTTGGGGGCCGTCTCTGGGGCCAACGTCCTGACTTTC. Protein: CASSLGAVSGANVLTF.

CDR3 residues: CASSNEDFATNEKLFF. DNA for the CDR3: TGTGCCAGCAGCAACGAGGATTTTGCAACTAATGAAAAACTGTTTTTT. The rearrangement links TRBV21-1 to TRBJ1-4. TRBV21-1 is described as a pseudogene. The CDR3 sequence is 16 residues long.

The rearrangement joins TRBV28 to TRBJ1-5; D gene uncertain. V dropped 1 base and J dropped 0 bases, with 10 bases sitting between them. CDR1 and CDR2 (germline): MDHEN, SYDVKM. The CDR3 is made up of 16 amino acids. This CDR3 is CASSLLFRNSNQPQHF. CDR3 DNA sequence: TGTGCCAGCAGTTTATTATTCAGAAATAGCAATCAGCCCCAGCATTTT. Using reference TRBV28 and TRBJ1-5 for the parts outside the CDR3, the full variable domain is DVKVTQSSRYLVKRTGEKVFLECVQDMDHENMFWYRQDPGLGLRLIYFSYDVKMKEKGDIPEGYSVSREKKERFSLILESASTNQTSMYLCASSLLFRNSNQPQHFGDGTRLSIL.

V usage is TRBV7-3 and J usage is TRBJ2-1, with 13 bases matching TRBD2. The J segment lost 7 bases and the V segment lost 3 bases, leaving 12 bases of the junction unmatched. The CDR3 sequence is 18 residues long. Germline V CDR1 and CDR2: SGHTA, FQGTGA. This CDR3 reads CASSFSLRLAGGGNEQFF. CDR3 coding DNA: TGTGCCAGCAGCTTTTCCCTCAGACTAGCGGGAGGAGGGAATGAGCAGTTCTTC.

The gene calls are TRBV6-4 and TRBJ2-7; 8 nucleotides agree with TRBD2. J gave up 2 bases and V 6 bases, and 15 bases lay outside the gene matches. Looked up from germline, CDR1 is MRHNA and CDR2 is SNTAGT. This CDR3 is built from 17 residues. CDR3 nucleotides: TGTGCCAGCAGGGTGGGACTAGTGGGGATGGCACCCTACGAGCAGTACTTC. Residues: CASRVGLVGMAPYEQYF.

This clone was seen ten or more times. This chain links TRBV2 with TRBJ2-1; 12 bases line up with TRBD2. From germline, CDR1 is SNHLY and CDR2 FYNNEI. The CDR3 runs 16 residues. Germline trimming cut 2 bases from V and 4 bases from J; bases unmatched to any gene: 3. CDR3 sequence (DNA): TGTGCCAGCAGTGAATGGACTAGCGGGAATTACAATGAGCAGTTCTTC. It specifies CASSEWTSGNYNEQFF.

The chain carries TRBV5-4 and TRBJ2-5, with D possibly matching TRBD2 (5 bases). V was pared by 0 bases and J by 5 bases, with 8 bases between. There are 13 residues in the CDR3. Germline assignment: CDR1 SGHNT and CDR2 YYREEE (reference sequence). CDR3 coding DNA: TGTGCCAGCAGCTTGGCCGGGGATGAGACCCAGTACTTC. Its protein product is CASSLAGDETQYF.

The rearrangement uses TRBV6-6 and TRBJ1-5; no firm D call. The germline gives CDR1 MNHNY, CDR2 SVGAGI (reference sequence). CDR3 length equals 15 residues. V was shortened by 2 bases and J by 6 bases, with 14 bases between the two germline ends. In DNA form, the CDR3 reads TGTGCCAGCAGTTACGCGGGGAACGCCGGTCAGCCCCAGCATTTT. It translates to CASSYAGNAGQPQHF.

This sequence joins TRBV3-1 (or the pseudogene TRBV3-2) and TRBJ1-1, with D uncertain. The ends were cut back, 6 bases at V and 10 bases at J, with 21 bases in the middle. This CDR3 is 14 amino acids long. From germline, CDR1 is LGHDT and CDR2 YNNKEL (reference sequence). Here the CDR3 reads CASSLSPGKGRAFF. The CDR3 DNA follows: TGTGCCAGCAGTCTCAGCCCGGGGAAGGGTAGAGCTTTCTTT.

The chain combines TRBV5-4 with TRBJ2-3, with D perhaps TRBD2 (5 bases). V lost 4 bases and J 1 base, leaving 7 bases between the germline ends. This CDR3 region has 13 residues. The germline CDR1 and CDR2 sequences are SGHNT and YYREEE (reference sequence). CDR3 region: CASSGAGTDTQYF. CDR3 DNA: TGTGCCAGCAGCGGAGCGGGCACAGATACGCAGTATTTT.

V and J are TRBV21-1 and TRBJ1-1; TRBD1, the table's D call, lacks a check against the DNA. TRBV21-1 represents a pseudogene. There are 20 residues in the CDR3. The CDR3 loop is CASSKADRGKGVVRGTEAFF. The CDR3 region has the DNA TGTGCCAGCAGCAAAGCGGACAGGGGCAAAGGGGTTGTAAGGGGGACTGAAGCTTTCTTT.

Turning to this clone: The identical CDR3 is also encoded by other nucleotide sequences in the sample. The chain joins TRBV18 to TRBJ1-1; a weak D match, TRBD1 (5 bases). Germline CDR1 KGHSH, CDR2 LQKENI. V lost 3 bases and J 1 base, leaving 12 bases between the germline ends. This CDR3 has 15 residues. The CDR3 DNA follows: TGTGCCAGCTCACCCCGGGCGGGGGAGAACACTGAAGCTTTCTTT. Protein: CASSPRAGENTEAFF.

J is TRBJ2-5 and V is TRBV5-1; 13 bases fit TRBD2. Looked up from germline, CDR1 is SGHRS and CDR2 is YFSETQ. The CDR3 runs to 17 residues. The ends lost 3 bases at V and 0 bases at J; junction bases unmatched: 5. The CDR3 DNA follows: TGCGCCAGCAGCTGGAGGGGGACTAGCGGGAACCAAGAGACCCAGTACTTC. Its translation: CASSWRGTSGNQETQYF.

This chain links TRBV6-4 with TRBJ2-3; tentative D call: TRBD2 (6 bases). The CDR3 has 14 residues. Trimming shortened V by 0 bases and J by 6 bases, and 10 bases separated the two germline ends. Looked up from germline, CDR1 is MRHNA and CDR2 is SNTAGT. The CDR3 reads CASSDSSGADTQYF. The CDR3 region has the DNA TGTGCCAGCAGTGACTCGTCGGGAGCGGATACGCAGTATTTT.

This clone appeared a single time. The CDR3 DNA reads as TGTGCCAGCAGCTCCAACAGGGCCGGCGATGGCTACACCTTC. Protein sequence: CASSSNRAGDGYTF. The V gene is TRBV11-1, the J gene TRBJ1-2, with D perhaps matching TRBD1 (6 bases). Germline lookup yields CDR1 SGHAT and CDR2 FQDESV (reference sequence). The CDR3 has 14 residues. V was trimmed by 4 bases and J by 6 bases, leaving 15 bases between them. Full variable domain (remainder filled in from reference TRBV11-1 and TRBJ1-2): EAEVAQSPRYKITEKSQAVAFWCDPISGHATLYWYRQILGQGPELLVQFQDESVVDDSQLPKDRFSAERLKGVDSTLKIQPAELGDSAMYLCASSSNRAGDGYTFGSGTRLTVV.